This TCR beta chain was sequenced in a study of T cell responses to AZD1222 COVID-19 vaccine. The repertoire was sequenced with immunoSEQ multiplex PCR; TCRdb's copy has only in-frame clones and lacks some. This sample has 100,000 to 120,000 clones, with just under 95% found just once. This CDR3 has 13 residues. Trimming removed 7 bases at V and 1 base at J, with 10 bases between. The germline CDR1 and CDR2 sequences are LNHDA and SQIVND (reference sequence). Study-level points and caveats: Epitopes outside B.1.351 and B.1.1.7 mutated regions reportedly drew nearly half of spike TCRs. Just a handful of people given AZD1222 tested seropositive at baseline. Across spike, vaccine-associated CD4 TCRs were found, dominant at 160-218 and 743-854. A rise in Spike-specific TCR breadth and depth followed two AZD1222 doses.

Comments on this clone: Antigen specificity is unknown.

The sample here was peripheral blood, taken 28 days after the second AZD1222 dose. This sequence joins TRBV19 and TRBJ1-1, with D possibly being TRBD1 (5 bases). The TCR comes from an adult who received the AZD1222 COVID-19 vaccine. CDR3 DNA: TGTGCCAGTACAGGGCTTTCGAACACTGAAGCTTTCTTT. Its translation: CASTGLSNTEAFF.